This T cell receptor beta chain stems from a study of control samples from healthy donors and cancer patients. The assay was immunoSEQ multiplex PCR, and TCRdb's table has in-frame clones only and misses some. The sample contains roughly 90,000 clones, roughly 86% of which appear only once. V gave up 0 bases and J gave up 5 bases, with 4 bases separating them. The germline V gene has CDR1 KGHSH and CDR2 LQKENI. The CDR3 contains 12 residues. The specimen sequenced was blood. This sequence was found in a woman aged 55-69 years in good health. This chain joins TRBV18 and TRBJ2-5; D unresolved. The CDR3 here is CASSPPGETQYF. CDR3 DNA: TGTGCCAGCTCACCACCGGGCGAGACCCAGTACTTC.